Listed below are T cell receptor beta chains from one sample, sequenced in a study of T cells in Graves' hyperthyroidism and ophthalmopathy. MiXCR, applied by TCRdb to the multiplex PCR reads, yields one record per CDR3 protein. The sample has some 400,000 distinct CDR3 sequences; approximately 12% are singletons. Sequencing was carried out using blood. The receptor source for this set is a man under 40 with Graves' hyperthyroidism that later progressed to Graves' ophthalmopathy. CDR3s include the opening cysteine and the closing phenylalanine or tryptophan. D genes are given only for firm matches. A clone size is listed for some rows: how often the clone was seen (once, few, many), or a class if it is expanded.

>TRBV18|many|TRBD1|TRBJ1-5
TGTGCCAGCCGCGAGGGACAGAGGTTGGATCAGCCCCAGCATTTT
CASREGQRLDQPQHF
>TRBV27|few|-|TRBJ1-5
TGTGCCAGCAGTGTCAGAGATCAGCCCCAGCATTTT
CASSVRDQPQHF
>TRBV12-3/TRBV12-4|few|-|TRBJ2-3
TGTGCCAGCAGTTTCGACGGATTCACAGATACGCAGTATTTT
CASSFDGFTDTQYF
>TRBV28|many|-|TRBJ1-1
TGTGCCAGCCTTTCAGGGTGGGGGACTGAAGCTTTCTTT
CASLSGWGTEAFF
>TRBV15|-|-|TRBJ1-5
TGTGCCACCAGCAGAGCGAGGAATGGCAATCAGCCCCAGCATTTT
CATSRARNGNQPQHF
>TRBV2|many|TRBD1|TRBJ1-1
TGTGCCAGCAGTAGACAGGGGGGGATCACTGAAGCTTTCTTT
CASSRQGGITEAFF
>TRBV18|-|TRBD2|TRBJ2-1
TGTGCCAGCTCACCACAGCGGGGGGCCCTGAATGAGCAGTTCTTC
CASSPQRGALNEQFF
>TRBV28|many|-|TRBJ1-2
TGTGCCAGCAGTCTAACTCCCCGGGGCTTACACTATGGCTACACCTTC
CASSLTPRGLHYGYTF
>TRBV12-3/TRBV12-4|-|TRBD2|TRBJ2-2
TGTGCCAGCAGGGGACTAGCCCTGAACACCGGGGAGCTGTTTTTT
CASRGLALNTGELFF
>TRBV20-1|few|-|TRBJ2-3
TGCAGTGCTAGAACGGACGTATCGACAGATACGCAGTATTTT
CSARTDVSTDTQYF
>TRBV11-1|few|-|TRBJ2-3
TGTGCCAGCAGCTTAGACCAACAGGGTTCAGATACGCAGTATTTT
CASSLDQQGSDTQYF
>TRBV19|many|-|TRBJ1-2
TGTGCCACTTCTATGGGGATGGAAGGGTCTGGCTACACCTTC
CATSMGMEGSGYTF
>TRBV15|-|-|TRBJ2-7
TGTGCCACCAGCACAACTACTACGGGCGAGCAGTACTTC
CATSTTTTGEQYF
>TRBV5-1|many|-|TRBJ1-1
TGCGCCAGCAGCTTGGGAGACTCAGGAGCTTTCTTT
CASSLGDSGAFF
>TRBV11-2|many|TRBD2|TRBJ2-3
TGTGCCAGCAGCTTAGTGGCGGGGGGGTTCACAGATACGCAGTATTTT
CASSLVAGGFTDTQYF
>TRBV6-1|-|TRBD1|TRBJ1-3
TGTGCCAGCAGACGCATACAGGGGCGACACAACACCATATATTTT
CASRRIQGRHNTIYF
>TRBV5-1|few|-|TRBJ2-2
TGCGCCAGCAGCTTTGGAGCGGATCTAGACACCGGGGAGCTGTTTTTT
CASSFGADLDTGELFF
>TRBV20-1|many|-|TRBJ1-5
TGCAGTGCGATTGGGGCAGGGGTGGCCGGGCCCCAGCATTTT
CSAIGAGVAGPQHF
>TRBV28|many|-|TRBJ1-1
TGTGCCATCCAAGGCGACAGGAACACTGAAGCTTTCTTT
CAIQGDRNTEAFF
>TRBV7-2|-|-|TRBJ1-3
TGTGCCAGCAGCCCAGCGATCTCTGGAAACACCATATGTTTT
CASSPAISGNTICF
>TRBV5-1|many|TRBD1|TRBJ1-1
TGCGCCAGCAGCCCGGGACAGAGGATGTCTGAAGCTTTCTTT
CASSPGQRMSEAFF
>TRBV2|-|-|TRBJ1-1
TGTGCCAGCAGTGAAGGGCAGTTGAACACTGAAGCTTTCTTT
CASSEGQLNTEAFF
>TRBV9|few|-|TRBJ2-5
TGTGCCAGCAGCGTAGGGGGGGCTGGGGAGACCCAGTACTTC
CASSVGGAGETQYF